This T cell receptor beta chain derives from a study of beta chain features in type 1 diabetes. Whole-study results and caveats: Healthy donors had naive, central memory and Treg TCRB repertoires that appeared less similar than those seen among patients.

Sequencing targeted expressed TCRB transcripts, as all isolated RNA had been reverse transcribed. Measured with immunoSEQ multiplex PCR; TCRdb has only the in-frame clones, and not every one. The repertoire holds 900,000 or so clones, with about 17% as singletons. A remark on this clone: Its antigen is as yet unknown.

The CDR3 totals 14 residues. V gave up 4 bases and J gave up 0 bases, with 7 bases separating them. Germline lookup yields CDR1 SGHVS and CDR2 FNYEAQ. The sample was naive CD4+ T cells from blood. This TCR came from a young woman in good health. This chain joins TRBV7-6 and TRBJ2-1, with a tentative D call TRBD2 (5 bases). CDR3 in DNA: TGTGCCAGCAGCTCCGGGAACTCCTACAATGAGCAGTTCTTC. Translated, it gives CASSSGNSYNEQFF.